The following is a T cell receptor (beta chain) sequence with its context. The antigen remains undetermined. The data belong to a study of stem cell transplantation in POMP-related autoinflammatory disease. Study at large: Impaired MHC class I-dependent CD8+ differentiation was hypothesized from defective thymoproteasomes.

The protocol was immunoSEQ multiplex PCR, while the TCRdb copy is restricted to in-frame clones and leaves out a portion. The sample holds some 30,000 clones, approximately 86% seen once. The study, taken as a whole, reports: Across all analyzed T-cell subsets, patients with PRAID tended toward reduced diversity and increased clonality. In PRAID patients, the number of distinct TRB V-J gene pairings was restricted.

Here the sequenced sample was CD4+ T cells from PBMCs, taken before stem cell transplantation. The origin of this receptor is a human donor with POMP-related autoinflammation and immune dysregulation (PRAID).

CDR3 region: CASSLIGGTEAFF. CDR3 in DNA: TGTGCCAGCAGCTTGATCGGGGGTACTGAAGCTTTCTTT. The genes are TRBV11-3 and TRBJ1-1; a weak D match, TRBD1 (5 bases). CDR1 and CDR2 (germline): SGHNT, YENEEA. V gave up 3 bases and J gave up 5 bases, with 10 bases separating them. This CDR3 has 13 residues.